The 5 T cell receptor beta chains reported below all come from one sample, sequenced in a study of blood T cell repertoires in COVID-19. The data were produced by immunoSEQ multiplex PCR, yet TCRdb's version contains in-frame clones alone and is incomplete. The table records some 200,000 clones, under 90% of them present only once. The sequencing sample was made of peripheral blood. All receptors derive from a woman aged 55-69 years who had recovered from COVID-19.

This clone has only a few counts. V usage is TRBV30 and J usage is TRBJ1-2, with D hard to call. The CDR3 spans 13 residues. The ends were cut back, 3 bases at V and 7 bases at J, with 15 bases in the middle. CDR1 and CDR2 (germline): GTSNPN, SVGIG (reference sequence). The CDR3 DNA is TGTGCCTGGAGGTCGGAGAGATCTGGTGGCTACACCTTC. It is translated as CAWRSERSGGYTF.

This chain joins TRBV27 and TRBJ2-1; possibly TRBD1 for D (5 bases). CDR3 length: 16 residues. Trimming stripped 6 bases from V and 3 bases from J, with 18 bases between. Germline CDR1 and CDR2: MNHEY and SMNVEV (reference sequence). CDR3 residues: CASSYRQCRLYNEQFF. CDR3 nucleotide sequence: TGTGCCAGCAGCTATAGACAGTGTCGGCTCTACAATGAGCAGTTCTTC.

The genes are TRBV7-2 and TRBJ2-7; TRBD1 matches 7 bases. With V trimmed by 0 bases and J by 2 bases, 4 bases remained unmatched. Germline CDR1 and CDR2: SGHTA and FQGNSA. The CDR3 length is 15 residues. CDR3 sequence reads: CASSLAPGGTYEQYF. The CDR3 DNA follows: TGTGCCAGCAGCTTAGCGCCAGGGGGTACCTACGAGCAGTACTTC.

Of note for this clone: An end of the junction differs from the germline gene, which may be a read error. This chain links TRBV7-7 with TRBJ1-6; D possibly corresponds to TRBD1 (6 bases). The CDR3 is 16 residues long. Germline CDR1 SSHAT, CDR2 FNYEAQ (reference sequence). CDR3 nucleotides: TGTGCTAGCAGCTTAGCGGGGGCTGGTGAAGGGTCACCCCTCCACTTT. Translating it yields CASSLAGAGEGSPLHF.

The chain combines TRBV7-8 with TRBJ1-4, with D maybe TRBD1 (5 bases). Trimming left V 5 bases short and J 5 bases short, with 9 bases between. Germline V gene lookup returns CDR1 SGHVS and CDR2 FQNEAQ. This CDR3 is built from 13 residues. CDR3 sequence: CASSRGPNEKLFF. Written as DNA, the CDR3 is TGTGCCAGCAGCCGGGGCCCCAATGAAAAACTGTTTTTT.